These 30 T cell receptor beta chains were all obtained from the same sample, sequenced in a study of post-analysis software for immune sequencing data. General study points: Patients had higher frequencies than controls of about 5 TRBV segments, including TRBV5-6, TRBV5-1 and TRBV20-1.

Antigens of these TCRs are unknown. Researchers reported that TCR beta cDNA libraries carried unique molecular identifiers. Using its own MiXCR run on the PCR reads, TCRdb lists one record per CDR3 protein. The sample includes over 250,000 distinct CDR3 sequences, 36% of them seen just once. The sequenced sample consisted of blood. All receptors derive from a girl between 10 and 17 years old with multiple sclerosis.

The chain has TRBV7-2 and TRBJ1-5; the D is unclear. CDR1 is SGHTA, CDR2 FQGNSA, per germline. Trimming stripped 1 base from V and 7 bases from J, with 14 bases between. The CDR3 is made up of 15 amino acids. CDR3 sequence: CASSLDSGRYQPQHF. The CDR3 bases are TGTGCCAGCAGCTTAGACTCCGGGAGATACCAGCCCCAGCATTTT.

Concerning this clonotype itself: This may be a read error, as it is one base from a much larger clone. V gene TRBV7-2 combines with J gene TRBJ2-7; tentatively, D is TRBD2 (5 bases). The V gene's germline CDR1 is SGHTA and CDR2 FQGNSA. The CDR3 contains 18 residues. V was clipped by 1 base and J by 7 bases, with 26 bases between them. The CDR3 DNA sequence: TGTGCCAGCAGCTTAGGACCCCGGCGGGCCGAGAAAAACAATGAGCAGTACTTC. Encoded protein: CASSLGPRRAEKNNEQYF.

This chain links TRBV5-6 with TRBJ2-5; the match to TRBD1 covers 7 bases. This CDR3 is built from 14 residues. The germline CDR1 and CDR2 sequences are SGHDT and YYEEEE. Germline trimming cut 4 bases from V and 4 bases from J; bases unmatched to any gene: 7. This chain's CDR3 is CASSGDRVGETQYF. DNA of the CDR3: TGTGCCAGCAGCGGTGACAGGGTCGGAGAGACCCAGTACTTC.

The rearrangement uses TRBV4-1 and TRBJ1-1; 9 nucleotides line up with TRBD1. J was trimmed by 0 bases and V by 4 bases; bases with no gene match: 12. The CDR3 loop spans 18 amino acids. Germline V lookup: CDR1 MGHRA, CDR2 YSYEKL. The CDR3 DNA is TGCGCCAGCAGCCCCCGGACAGGGGTGAATGCTTTGAACACTGAAGCTTTCTTT. It is translated as CASSPRTGVNALNTEAFF.

V gene TRBV12-3 or TRBV12-4 combines with J gene TRBJ2-5; 7 nucleotides align to TRBD1. The CDR3 has 15 residues. V shed 6 bases and J 2 bases; nucleotides not matched to a gene: 9. The CDR3 DNA sequence: TGTGCCAGCAGCCCCCCCGACAGGGTGCAAGAGACCCAGTACTTC. This codes for CASSPPDRVQETQYF.

A word on this clonotype: A much more abundant neighbour one base away suggests this may be a read error. The chain carries TRBV5-6 and TRBJ1-4; no reliable D call. Germline CDR1 is SGHDT and CDR2 is YYEEEE. There are 16 residues in the CDR3. The V gene lost 8 bases and the J gene lost 7 bases, with 24 bases spanning the gap. CDR3 residues: CARSPGFGTRSEKLFF. The CDR3 DNA sequence: TGTGCCAGAAGCCCGGGCTTTGGAACCAGGAGTGAAAAACTGTTTTTT. The entire variable domain, with the rest obtained from reference TRBV5-6 and TRBJ1-4, is as follows: DAGVTQSPTHLIKTRGQQVTLRCSPKSGHDTVSWYQQALGQGPQFIFQYYEEEERQRGNFPDRFSGHQFPNYSSELNVNALLLGDSALYLCARSPGFGTRSEKLFFGSGTQLSVL.

As regards this clonotype: The junction and the germline gene differ at one end; a read error may be behind it. The rearrangement links TRBV12-3 or TRBV12-4 to TRBJ2-3; D unclear. CDR3 length: 14 residues. CDR3 residues: CASSFRLIADAQYF. DNA of the CDR3: TGTGCCAGCAGTTTTAGACTGATTGCGGATGCGCAATATTTT.

With respect to this clonotype: This could be a read error, since a much larger clone is one nucleotide away. CDR3 residues: CASSSREGGKNIRYF. DNA of the CDR3: TGTGCCAGCAGTTCCAGGGAGGGAGGCAAAAACATTCGGTACTTC. The rearrangement uses TRBV27 and TRBJ2-4, with 7 nucleotides matching TRBD2. This CDR3 contains 15 residues. Germline values: CDR1 MNHEY, CDR2 SMNVEV (reference sequence).

This chain uses TRBV12-3 or TRBV12-4 with TRBJ2-5, with D maybe TRBD2 (6 bases). Trimming removed 1 base from V and 5 bases from J, with 8 bases in between. The CDR3 sequence is 13 residues long. This CDR3 is CASSLESGETQYF. DNA for the CDR3: TGTGCCAGCAGTTTAGAGAGCGGGGAGACCCAGTACTTC.

This clonotype came up many times. The chain carries TRBV6-2 or TRBV6-3 and TRBJ2-5; TRBD1 aligns across 9 bases. This CDR3 has 15 residues. The V segment lost 5 bases and the J segment 2 bases; nucleotides outside the gene matches: 6. Germline V gene data show CDR1 as MNHEY and CDR2 as SVGEGT. In nucleotides, the CDR3 is TGTGCCAGCAGTCCGACAGGGGGACCGCAAGAGACCCAGTACTTC. Its translation is CASSPTGGPQETQYF.

This clonotype was seen at least ten times. The chain joins TRBV2 to TRBJ1-5; D might be TRBD1 (5 bases). Germline assignment: CDR1 SNHLY and CDR2 FYNNEI. Trimming removed 6 bases at V and 7 bases at J, with 10 bases between. The CDR3 is 12 residues long. The CDR3: CASSRDAQPQHF. DNA for the CDR3: TGTGCCAGCAGCAGGGACGCCCAGCCCCAGCATTTT. The full variable domain, completed using reference TRBV2 and TRBJ1-5, is EPEVTQTPSHQVTQMGQEVILRCVPISNHLYFYWYRQILGQKVEFLVSFYNNEISEKSEIFDDQFSVERPDGSNFTLKIRSTKLEDSAMYFCASSRDAQPQHFGDGTRLSIL.

This clonotype occurred many times. The chain uses TRBV29-1 and TRBJ2-1; possibly TRBD2 for D (5 bases). Trimming removed 1 base from V and 6 bases from J, with 7 bases in between. The CDR3 has 12 residues. Germline V gives CDR1 SQVTM, CDR2 ANQGSEA. The chain's CDR3 is CSVEGRGNEQFF. The CDR3 DNA reads TGCAGCGTTGAAGGCCGGGGCAATGAGCAGTTCTTC.

About this clonotype itself: Germline is not matched at one junction end, which may reflect a read error. The chain employs TRBV10-3 and TRBJ2-5; 7 bases agree with TRBD2. The CDR3 has 14 residues. The germline gives CDR1 ENHRY, CDR2 SYGVKD. CDR3 coding DNA: TGTGCCATCAGTGAGTCCGAGCAGGGAGGGCCCAGGGACTTC. This gives the protein CAISESEQGGPRDF.

Ten or more counts support this clonotype. The rearrangement uses TRBV12-3 or TRBV12-4 and TRBJ1-2, with 9 bases matching TRBD1. There are 12 residues in the CDR3. Trimming at V came to 5 bases and at J to 8 bases, leaving 3 bases not matched to a gene. The CDR3 nucleotides are TGTGCCAGCAGTACCGGACAGGGGGGCTACACCTTC. It specifies CASSTGQGGYTF.

This clonotype was recorded a few times. V and J are TRBV6-6 and TRBJ2-2, with D tentatively TRBD2 (6 bases). V was clipped by 4 bases and J by 0 bases, with 12 bases between them. The germline CDR1 and CDR2 sequences are MNHNY and SVGAGI (reference sequence). The CDR3 length is 16 residues. The CDR3 sequence is CASSLFLATNTGELFF. DNA for the CDR3: TGTGCCAGCAGTTTATTCCTAGCGACGAACACCGGGGAGCTGTTTTTT.

This clonotype was detected ten times or more. This sequence joins TRBV20-1 and TRBJ2-3, with TRBD2 matching 13 bases. CDR3 length equals 18 residues. Germline CDR1 DFQATT, CDR2 SNEGSKA (reference sequence). Trimming removed 5 bases from V and 3 bases from J; junction bases left unmatched: 14. CDR3 in amino acids: CSAPGPGLAGPVTDTQYF. In nucleotides, the CDR3 is TGCAGTGCTCCGGGACCGGGACTAGCGGGACCTGTTACAGATACGCAGTATTTT.

Many counts were recorded for this clonotype. The J gene is TRBJ2-1, the V gene TRBV2; D may be TRBD1 (6 bases). CDR1 SNHLY and CDR2 FYNNEI come from the germline V gene. CDR3 length equals 12 residues. The V end was cut by 8 bases, the J end by 9 bases, with 14 bases between. The CDR3 sequence: CASRSGDVEQFF. The DNA of the CDR3 is TGTGCCAGCCGCTCAGGGGATGTTGAGCAGTTCTTC.

This chain joins TRBV7-6 and TRBJ2-1; TRBD2 matches 14 bases. Germline assignment: CDR1 SGHVS and CDR2 FNYEAQ. Germline trimming cut 5 bases from V and 4 bases from J; bases unmatched to any gene: 13. This CDR3 region has 19 residues. The DNA for the CDR3 is TGTGCCAGCAGCCCCCTTGGGACTAGCGGGGGAGCGGGGTACAATGAGCAGTTCTTC. This gives the protein CASSPLGTSGGAGYNEQFF.

This clonotype was picked up many times. The chain has TRBV12-3 or TRBV12-4 and TRBJ1-1; D unresolved. The CDR3 is made up of 13 amino acids. Trimming took 3 bases from V and 4 from J, leaving 9 bases between them. The CDR3 coding sequence is TGTGCCAGCAGTTTCGCGGCGACCACTGAAGCTTTCTTT. Encoded protein: CASSFAATTEAFF.

The CDR3 here is CASSLIRGGETQYF. CDR3 DNA: TGCGCCAGCAGCCTTATCAGGGGAGGAGAGACCCAGTACTTC. The V call is TRBV5-1, the J call TRBJ2-7; D may match TRBD1 or TRBD2 (6 bases each). Judging by the DNA end, TRBJ2-5 fits better; the J call may be wrong. Germline V CDR1 and CDR2: SGHRS, YFSETQ. CDR3 size: 14 residues.

This sequence joins TRBV14 and TRBJ2-5; 10 bases map to TRBD1. Trimming removed 5 bases from V and 1 base from J; junction bases left unmatched: 10. CDR1 SGHDN and CDR2 FVKESK come from the germline V gene. The CDR3 consists of 17 residues. DNA of the CDR3: TGTGCCAGCAGCAAGGGTCGGGGACAGGGGCCCCAAGAGACCCAGTACTTC. It is translated as CASSKGRGQGPQETQYF.

In the case of this clonotype: With a much larger clone just one base away, this may be a read error. The gene calls are TRBV21-1 and TRBJ2-3; the table names TRBD1, a call not compared with the DNA. TRBV21-1 is deemed a pseudogene. CDR3 length: 15 amino acids. CDR3 sequence reads: CVSSKGGPRTDTQYF. The CDR3 DNA reads as TGTGTCAGCAGCAAAGGGGGACCTCGCACAGATACGCAGTATTTT.

The table lists this clonotype with a few counts. The DNA for the CDR3 is TGTGCCTGGAGGAACTCTCCGGAGACCCAGTACTTC. Its protein is CAWRNSPETQYF. The chain employs TRBV30 and TRBJ2-5; D remains ambiguous. V was shortened by 3 bases and J by 5 bases, with 10 bases between the two germline ends. CDR3 size: 12 residues. Germline values: CDR1 GTSNPN, CDR2 SVGIG (reference sequence).

The sample holds many counts of this clonotype. The genes are TRBV5-1 and TRBJ1-2, with TRBD1 matching over 7 bases. This CDR3 contains 14 residues. CDR1 is SGHRS, CDR2 YFSETQ, per germline. With 6 bases clipped from V and 6 bases from J, the junction kept 11 bases outside the gene matches. CDR3 protein: CASTSDRSINGYTF. For the CDR3, the DNA is TGCGCCAGCACTTCGGACAGGTCGATTAATGGCTACACCTTC.

This clonotype appeared many times. The rearrangement joins TRBV7-8 to TRBJ2-7, with D unclear. Trimming took 7 bases from V and 0 from J, leaving 10 bases between them. Germline-derived CDR1 and CDR2 are SGHVS and FQNEAQ. This CDR3 region has 13 residues. This CDR3 reads CASNMGTSYEQYF. CDR3 nucleotide sequence: TGTGCCAGCAACATGGGCACCTCCTACGAGCAGTACTTC. Full variable domain (rest looked up from reference TRBV7-8 and TRBJ2-7): GAGVSQSPRYKVAKRGQDVALRCDPISGHVSLFWYQQALGQGPEFLTYFQNEAQLDKSGLPSDRFFAERPEGSVSTLKIQRTQQEDSAVYLCASNMGTSYEQYFGPGTRLTVT.

On this clonotype itself: A much larger clone differs from this one at a single base, so this may be a read error. The chain combines TRBV29-1 with TRBJ1-1; no clear D. The CDR3 sequence is 12 residues long. Looked up from germline, CDR1 is SQVTM and CDR2 is ANQGSEA. The CDR3 is CGASNSNTEAFF. DNA for the CDR3: TGCGGTGCCTCGAACTCGAACACTGAAGCTTTCTTT.

The chain has TRBV6-4 and TRBJ1-1; possibly TRBD1 for D (6 bases). The V gene lost 6 bases and the J gene lost 3 bases, with 11 bases spanning the gap. The CDR3 is 13 amino acids. Per the germline V gene, CDR1 is MRHNA and CDR2 is SNTAGT. The CDR3, as DNA: TGTGCCAGCAGGGAAAGGGGGGACACTGAAGCTTTCTTT. Protein sequence: CASRERGDTEAFF.

This clonotype occurred a few times. The chain uses TRBV7-9 and TRBJ1-4; D is undetermined. The germline V gene encodes CDR1 SEHNR and CDR2 FQNEAQ (reference sequence). The CDR3 spans 14 residues. Trimming pared 5 bases from V and 3 bases from J, leaving 10 bases between. The CDR3 sequence is CASSRAGSNEKLFF. In DNA form, the CDR3 reads TGTGCCAGCAGCCGCGCCGGATCTAATGAAAAACTGTTTTTT.

This clonotype occurred many times. The CDR3 DNA reads as TGCAGTGCTAGGACGAGCGGGACTAGCGGGAGGGCTAGAGAGACCCAGTACTTC. This gives the protein CSARTSGTSGRARETQYF. The chain is built from TRBV20-1 and TRBJ2-5; 16 bases fit TRBD2. The V gene's germline CDR1 is DFQATT and CDR2 SNEGSKA (reference sequence). Trimming removed 3 bases from V and 4 bases from J; junction bases left unmatched: 11. The CDR3 is 18 residues long.

The chain combines TRBV6-1 with TRBJ1-4, with D maybe TRBD1 (6 bases). The CDR3 contains 19 residues. V lost 5 bases and J 1 base, leaving 23 bases between the germline ends. Germline V gives CDR1 MNHNS, CDR2 SASEGT. The CDR3 spells CASSPMPGVADGTNEKLFF. The CDR3 bases are TGTGCCAGCAGTCCTATGCCAGGGGTCGCCGATGGAACTAATGAAAAACTGTTTTTT.